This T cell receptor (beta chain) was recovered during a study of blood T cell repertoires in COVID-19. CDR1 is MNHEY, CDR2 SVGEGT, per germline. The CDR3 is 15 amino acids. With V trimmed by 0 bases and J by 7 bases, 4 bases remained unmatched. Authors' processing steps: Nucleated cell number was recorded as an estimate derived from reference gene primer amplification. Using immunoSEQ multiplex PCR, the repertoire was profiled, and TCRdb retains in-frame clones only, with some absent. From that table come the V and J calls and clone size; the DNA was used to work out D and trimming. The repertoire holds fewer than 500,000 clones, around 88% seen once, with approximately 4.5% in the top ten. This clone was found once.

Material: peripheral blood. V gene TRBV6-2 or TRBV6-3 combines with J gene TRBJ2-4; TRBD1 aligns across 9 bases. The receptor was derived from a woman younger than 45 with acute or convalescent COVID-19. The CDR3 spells CASSYSDRGMNIQYF. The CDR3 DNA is TGTGCCAGCAGTTACTCAGACAGGGGGATGAACATTCAGTACTTC.